This T cell receptor (beta chain) was identified during a study of patients and donors after allogeneic stem cell transplantation. This clonotype was picked up a small number of times. TCRdb analysed the RT-PCR reads with MiXCR anew, one entry per CDR3 protein. Here the sample spans 920,000 or so distinct CDR3 sequences, approximately 19% being singletons. The clonotype comes from a human donor who was either an allogeneic HSCT recipient or a stem cell or donor lymphocyte infusion donor (not recorded which). It is not recorded whose cells these are; they may come from a transplant donor. The sequencing input was blood, either unsorted or a sorted T cell fraction (not recorded which).

In nucleotides, the CDR3 is TGTGCCAGCAGCTTCCTTGCGGGAGTCGTTATTGAGTTCTTC. Amino acids: CASSFLAGVVIEFF. This rearrangement joins TRBV28 to TRBJ2-1, with 7 nucleotides matching TRBD2. Germline CDR1 is MDHEN and CDR2 is SYDVKM. This CDR3 region has 14 residues. Trimming at V came to 6 bases and at J to 14 bases, leaving 16 bases not matched to a gene.